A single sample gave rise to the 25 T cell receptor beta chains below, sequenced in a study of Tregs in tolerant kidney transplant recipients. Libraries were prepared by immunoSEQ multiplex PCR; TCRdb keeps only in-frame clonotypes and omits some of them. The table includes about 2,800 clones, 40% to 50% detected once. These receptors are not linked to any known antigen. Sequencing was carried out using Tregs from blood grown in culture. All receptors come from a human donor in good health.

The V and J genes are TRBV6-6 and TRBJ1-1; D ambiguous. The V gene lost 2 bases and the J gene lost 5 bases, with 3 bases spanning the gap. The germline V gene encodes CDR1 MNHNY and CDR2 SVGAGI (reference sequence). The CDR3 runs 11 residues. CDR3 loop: CASSYRTEAFF. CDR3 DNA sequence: TGTGCCAGCAGTTACAGGACTGAAGCTTTCTTT.

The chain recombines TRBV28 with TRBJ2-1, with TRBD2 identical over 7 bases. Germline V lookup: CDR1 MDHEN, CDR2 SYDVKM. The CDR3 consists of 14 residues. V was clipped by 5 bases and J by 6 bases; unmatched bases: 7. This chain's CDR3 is CASSPPGLFNEQFF. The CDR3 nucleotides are TGTGCCAGCAGTCCTCCGGGACTATTCAATGAGCAGTTCTTC. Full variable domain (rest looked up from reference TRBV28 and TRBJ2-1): DVKVTQSSRYLVKRTGEKVFLECVQDMDHENMFWYRQDPGLGLRLIYFSYDVKMKEKGDIPEGYSVSREKKERFSLILESASTNQTSMYLCASSPPGLFNEQFFGPGTRLTVL.

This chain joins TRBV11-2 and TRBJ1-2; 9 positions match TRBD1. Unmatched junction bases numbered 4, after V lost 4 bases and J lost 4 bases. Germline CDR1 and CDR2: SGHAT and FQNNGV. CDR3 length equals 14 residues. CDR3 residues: CASSSQGAVYGYTF. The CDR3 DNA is TGTGCCAGCAGCTCACAGGGGGCCGTCTATGGCTACACCTTC.

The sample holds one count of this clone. The CDR3: CASSIGRGAGKQYF. The CDR3 coding sequence is TGCGCCAGCTCGATTGGGCGGGGGGCCGGGAAGCAGTACTTC. V gene TRBV5-1 combines with J gene TRBJ2-7, with 8 bases identical to TRBD2. J was trimmed by 8 bases and V by 7 bases; bases with no gene match: 14. Germline lookup yields CDR1 SGHRS and CDR2 YFSETQ. The length of the CDR3 is 14 residues.

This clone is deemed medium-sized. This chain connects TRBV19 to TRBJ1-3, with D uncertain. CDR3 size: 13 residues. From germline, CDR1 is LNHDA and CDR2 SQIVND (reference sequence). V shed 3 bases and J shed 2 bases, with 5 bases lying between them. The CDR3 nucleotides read TGTGCCAGTAGTATTTGGGCTGGAAACACCATATATTTT. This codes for CASSIWAGNTIYF.

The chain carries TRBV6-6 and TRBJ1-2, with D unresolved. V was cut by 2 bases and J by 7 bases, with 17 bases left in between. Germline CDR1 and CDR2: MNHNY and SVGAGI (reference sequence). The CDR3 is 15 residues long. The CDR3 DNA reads TGTGCCAGCAGTTACCGACTTAACCGGGCCGGTGGCTACACCTTC. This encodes CASSYRLNRAGGYTF.

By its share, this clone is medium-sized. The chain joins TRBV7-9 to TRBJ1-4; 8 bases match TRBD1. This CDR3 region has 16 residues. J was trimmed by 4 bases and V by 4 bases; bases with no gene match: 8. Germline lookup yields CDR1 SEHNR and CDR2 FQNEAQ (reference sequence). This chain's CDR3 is CASSWGDRGLNEKLFF. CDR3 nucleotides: TGTGCCAGCAGCTGGGGAGACAGGGGCCTTAATGAAAAACTGTTTTTT. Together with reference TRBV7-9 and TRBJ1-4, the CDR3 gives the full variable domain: DTGVSQNPRHKITKRGQNVTFRCDPISEHNRLYWYRQTLGQGPEFLTYFQNEAQLEKSRLLSDRFSAERPKGSFSTLEIQRTEQGDSAMYLCASSWGDRGLNEKLFFGSGTQLSVL.

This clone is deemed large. CDR3 residues: CASSLSPTGATEAFF. Here the CDR3 DNA reads TGTGCCAGCAGCCTCTCCCCGACAGGGGCCACTGAAGCTTTCTTT. The V and J genes are TRBV7-3 and TRBJ1-1; 8 bases match TRBD1. The ends lost 5 bases at V and 4 bases at J; junction bases unmatched: 9. Per the germline V gene, CDR1 is SGHTA and CDR2 is FQGTGA. The CDR3 length is 15 residues.

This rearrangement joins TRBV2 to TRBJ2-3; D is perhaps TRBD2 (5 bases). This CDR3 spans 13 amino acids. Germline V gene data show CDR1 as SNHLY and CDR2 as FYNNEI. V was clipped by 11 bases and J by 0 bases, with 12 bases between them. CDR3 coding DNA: TGTGCCGGTAGCGCTGCTAGCACAGATACGCAGTATTTT. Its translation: CAGSAASTDTQYF.

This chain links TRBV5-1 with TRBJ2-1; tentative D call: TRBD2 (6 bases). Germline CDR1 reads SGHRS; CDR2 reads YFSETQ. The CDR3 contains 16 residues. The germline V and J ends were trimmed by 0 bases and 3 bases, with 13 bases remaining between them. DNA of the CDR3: TGCGCCAGCAGCTTGGCGGGGCAGGGAGGCTACAATGAGCAGTTCTTC. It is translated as CASSLAGQGGYNEQFF.

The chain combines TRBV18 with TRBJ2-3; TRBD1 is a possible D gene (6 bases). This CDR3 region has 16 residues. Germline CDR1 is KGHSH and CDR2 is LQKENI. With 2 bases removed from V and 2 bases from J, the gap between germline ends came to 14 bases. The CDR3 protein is CASSPVARGSTDTQYF. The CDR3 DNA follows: TGTGCCAGCTCACCAGTGGCCAGGGGCTCCACAGATACGCAGTATTTT.

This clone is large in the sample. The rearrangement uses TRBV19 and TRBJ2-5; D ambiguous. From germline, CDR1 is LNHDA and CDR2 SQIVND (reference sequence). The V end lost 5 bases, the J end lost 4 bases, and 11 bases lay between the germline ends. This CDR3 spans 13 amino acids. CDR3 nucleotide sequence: TGTGCCAGTAGTCTTCGAAGGAGAGAGACCCAGTACTTC. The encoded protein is CASSLRRRETQYF.

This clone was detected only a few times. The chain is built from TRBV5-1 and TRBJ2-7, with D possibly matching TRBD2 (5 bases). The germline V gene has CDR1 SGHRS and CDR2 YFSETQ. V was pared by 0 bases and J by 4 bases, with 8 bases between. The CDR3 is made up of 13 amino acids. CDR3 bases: TGCGCCAGCAGCTTGGTCGGGATTTACGAGCAGTACTTC. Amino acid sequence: CASSLVGIYEQYF.

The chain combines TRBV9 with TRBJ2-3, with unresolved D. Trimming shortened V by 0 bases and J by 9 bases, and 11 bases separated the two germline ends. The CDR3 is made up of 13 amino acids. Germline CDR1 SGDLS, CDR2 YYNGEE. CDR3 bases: TGTGCCAGCAGCGTAGCTTCGTCAGCCACGCAGTATTTT. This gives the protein CASSVASSATQYF.

The chain's CDR3 is CATQRGLYSNQPQHF. The CDR3 DNA follows: TGTGCCACACAGCGGGGGCTTTATAGCAATCAGCCCCAGCATTTT. The chain combines TRBV6-6 with TRBJ1-5; D is perhaps TRBD1 (6 bases). The germline CDR1 and CDR2 sequences are MNHNY and SVGAGI (reference sequence). Trimming took 10 bases from V and 0 from J, leaving 16 bases between them. The CDR3 extends over 15 amino acids.

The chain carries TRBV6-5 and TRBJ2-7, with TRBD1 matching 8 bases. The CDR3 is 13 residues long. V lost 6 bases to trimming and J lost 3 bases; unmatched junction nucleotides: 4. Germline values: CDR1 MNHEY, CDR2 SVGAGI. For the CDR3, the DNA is TGTGCCAGCAGGCGGACAGGGAACTACGAGCAGTACTTC. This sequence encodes CASRRTGNYEQYF.

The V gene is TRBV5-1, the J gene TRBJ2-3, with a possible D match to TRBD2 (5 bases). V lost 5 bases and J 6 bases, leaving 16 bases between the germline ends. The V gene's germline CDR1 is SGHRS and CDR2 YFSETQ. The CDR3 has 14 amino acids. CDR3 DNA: TGCGCCAGCAGAGTGGTCCGGCCGGGGGATACGCAGTATTTT. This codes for CASRVVRPGDTQYF.

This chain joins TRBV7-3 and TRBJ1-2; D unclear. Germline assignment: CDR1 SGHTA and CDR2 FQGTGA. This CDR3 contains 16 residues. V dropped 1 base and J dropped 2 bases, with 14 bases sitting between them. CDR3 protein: CASSLISRLPNYGYTF. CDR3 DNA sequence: TGTGCCAGCAGCTTAATCTCCCGGTTACCCAACTATGGCTACACCTTC. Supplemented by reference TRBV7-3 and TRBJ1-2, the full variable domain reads GAGVSQTPSNKVTEKGKYVELRCDPISGHTALYWYRQSLGQGPEFLIYFQGTGAADDSGLPNDRFFAVRPEGSVSTLKIQRTERGDSAVYLCASSLISRLPNYGYTFGSGTRLTVV.

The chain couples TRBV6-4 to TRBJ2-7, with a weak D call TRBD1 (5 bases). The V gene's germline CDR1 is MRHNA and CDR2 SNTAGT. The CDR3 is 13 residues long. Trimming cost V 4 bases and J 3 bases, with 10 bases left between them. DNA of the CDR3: TGTGCCAGCAGTGGGCAGGGCCTCTACGAGCAGTACTTC. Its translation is CASSGQGLYEQYF.

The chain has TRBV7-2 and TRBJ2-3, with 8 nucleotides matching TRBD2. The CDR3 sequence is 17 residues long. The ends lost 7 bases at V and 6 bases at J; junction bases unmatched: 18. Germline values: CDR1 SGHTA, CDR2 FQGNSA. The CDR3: CASTAKPGLVSSDTQYF. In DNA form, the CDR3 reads TGTGCCAGCACCGCAAAACCGGGACTAGTCAGTTCCGATACGCAGTATTTT. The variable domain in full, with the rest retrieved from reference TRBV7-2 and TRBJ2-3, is GAGVSQSPSNKVTEKGKDVELRCDPISGHTALYWYRQSLGQGLEFLIYFQGNSAPDKSGLPSDRFSAERTGGSVSTLTIQRTQQEDSAVYLCASTAKPGLVSSDTQYFGPGTRLTVL.

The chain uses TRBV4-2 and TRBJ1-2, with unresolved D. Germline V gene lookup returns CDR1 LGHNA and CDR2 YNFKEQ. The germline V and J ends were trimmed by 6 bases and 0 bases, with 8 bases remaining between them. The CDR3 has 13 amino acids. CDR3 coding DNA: TGTGCCAGCAGTAGGGAGTCTAACTATGGCTACACCTTC. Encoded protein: CASSRESNYGYTF.

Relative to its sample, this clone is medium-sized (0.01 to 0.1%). CDR3 region: CARGGRGTEAFF. The CDR3 DNA sequence: TGTGCCCGGGGGGGCCGGGGCACTGAAGCTTTCTTT. The V call is TRBV30, the J call TRBJ1-1, with D maybe TRBD1 (6 bases). Germline CDR1 is GTSNPN and CDR2 is SVGIG (reference sequence). Trimming pared 8 bases from V and 4 bases from J, leaving 14 bases between. This CDR3 contains 12 residues.

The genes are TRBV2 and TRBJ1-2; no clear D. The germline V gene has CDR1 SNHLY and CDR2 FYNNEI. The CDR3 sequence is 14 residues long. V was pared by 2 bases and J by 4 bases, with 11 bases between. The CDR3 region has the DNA TGTGCCAGCAGTGAATTTAGGCAAATCTATGGCTACACCTTC. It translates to CASSEFRQIYGYTF.

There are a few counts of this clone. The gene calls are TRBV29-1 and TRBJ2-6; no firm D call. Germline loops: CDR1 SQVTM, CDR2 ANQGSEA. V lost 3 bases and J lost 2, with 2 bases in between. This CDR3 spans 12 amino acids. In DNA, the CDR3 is TGCAGCGTTGACCCTGGGGCCAACGTCCTGACTTTC. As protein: CSVDPGANVLTF.

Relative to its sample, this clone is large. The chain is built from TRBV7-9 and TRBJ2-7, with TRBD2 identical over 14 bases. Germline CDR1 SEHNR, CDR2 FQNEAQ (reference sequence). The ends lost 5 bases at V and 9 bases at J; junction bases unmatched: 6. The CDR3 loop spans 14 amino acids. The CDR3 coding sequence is TGTGCCAGCAGCCGGGGACTAGCGGGAGTGGTGCAGTACTTC. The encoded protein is CASSRGLAGVVQYF. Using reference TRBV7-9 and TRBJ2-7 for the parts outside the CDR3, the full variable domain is DTGVSQNPRHKITKRGQNVTFRCDPISEHNRLYWYRQTLGQGPEFLTYFQNEAQLEKSRLLSDRFSAERPKGSFSTLEIQRTEQGDSAMYLCASSRGLAGVVQYFGPGTRLTVT.